This T cell receptor (beta chain) emerged from a study of follicular helper T cells after annual influenza vaccination (dated 2017 in TCRdb). General notes on the study: Blood was drawn on days 0, 7 and 28 after each seasonal influenza vaccination. To look at recall of cTfh clones, some subjects were tracked through successive annual vaccinations covering the 2013-2014, 2014-2015 and 2015-2016 seasons. One week after vaccination, a second recruited cohort of 12 to 13 subjects (Table S1) displayed a similar ICOS+CD38+ cTfh response. Multi-year samples were available from six subjects, with four subjects covering two vaccination seasons and two subjects covering three seasons. The 2015 samples were processed right after collection, while the 2013-2014 samples were cryopreserved.

Library generation was performed with the immunoSEQ multiplex PCR assay. Adaptive Biotechnologies carried out TCRB amplification, library preparation, sequencing and preliminary bioinformatics at Survey level resolution. Turning to the authors' computational methods: Clonality was calculated in R as 1 minus normalized Shannon entropy, and the Gini index was computed with the R package ineq. Overlap score was the summed counts of shared sequences divided by total counts of all sequences in both compared samples. Significance of shared clonotypes was assessed by Fisher's exact test, with a theoretical repertoire of 10^7 TCRB sequences assumed. The immuneACCESS repertoire file appears here via TCRdb, limited to in-frame rearrangements. These files lack a portion of the clones; in checked studies, under half of the deficit traces to unresolved V genes, and the cause of the others is not known. V and J calls and clone size are copied from that table; D and trimming were computed from the DNA. Present in this sample are roughly 9,700 clones, less than 85% of which were seen just once. Of the sample, about 0.4% falls within the top ten clones.

Summary of the overall study and its limitations: ICOS+CD38+ cTfh clonality correlated with the frequency of that population, and its change correlated with the change in circulating plasmablast frequency. Day 7 ICOS+CD38+ clones were most often found later in ICOS-CD38- cTfh, suggesting that subset may serve as a memory reservoir. Rare clonotypes could not be sampled because productive TCRB sequences were recovered from only about 10-21% of the analyzed cells. In the assessment of influenza clone enrichment, the possibility that the much larger non-cTfh compartments were undersampled could not be ruled out. With successive annual vaccinations, a recurrent oligoclonal ICOS+CD38+ cTfh response was recalled, and this response contained tetramer and AIM influenza-specific clonotypes.

This clone was counted once. There is no known antigen for this receptor. Base qualities are not recorded, but no much larger clone differs from it by a single base. CDR1 and CDR2 (MDHEN, SYDVKM) derive from the germline V gene. From cysteine to phenylalanine, the CDR3 is 17 amino acids long. Only CDR3 DNA remains: 51 bases, in frame from the first base. Trimming removed 5 bases from V and 0 bases from J, leaving 17 bases between the germline ends. According to the study, the label for this sample's time point signals: 2015-2016 season, 7 days after influenza vaccination. Adults received seasonal inactivated influenza vaccine (Fluvarix), and TCRB sequencing tracked sorted blood CD4 subsets before and after vaccination. To be eligible, subjects had to live in the community and must not have received influenza vaccine in the previous 6 months. Subjects were excluded for influenza vaccine contraindications, substance abuse, HIV/AIDS, active malignancy, immunomodulatory medication, or active illness such as respiratory infection. At each time point, about 40 to 100 mL of blood was collected. PBMC were isolated using Ficoll-Paque PLUS or SepMate separation. As a non-Tfh subset for comparison, CXCR5- memory CD4 T cells were sorted. Before DNA was extracted, the cell subsets were sorted from PBMC using a BD FACS Aria.

Source: CXCR5- memory CD4+ T cells sorted from blood, taken 7 days after influenza vaccination. The sample's cell subset or site label is to be understood as: CXCR5- memory CD4 T cells. The chain links TRBV28 with TRBJ2-1; tentative D gene TRBD1, with 6 bases matching. This sequence originates from an adult who received the influenza vaccine. The DNA is TGTGCCAGCAGTCCACCCCCAGGGGTTAGCTCCTACAATGAGCAGTTCTTC. This codes for CASSPPPGVSSYNEQFF.